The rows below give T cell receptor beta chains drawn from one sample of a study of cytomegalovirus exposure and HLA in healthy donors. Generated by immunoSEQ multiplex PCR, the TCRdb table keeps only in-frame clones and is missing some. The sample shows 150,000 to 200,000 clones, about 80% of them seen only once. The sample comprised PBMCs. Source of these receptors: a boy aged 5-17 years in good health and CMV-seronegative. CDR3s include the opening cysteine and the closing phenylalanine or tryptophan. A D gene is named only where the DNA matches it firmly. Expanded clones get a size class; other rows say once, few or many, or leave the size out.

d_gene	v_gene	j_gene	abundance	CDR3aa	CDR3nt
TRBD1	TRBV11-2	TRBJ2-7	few	CASSRTGAGYEQYF	TGTGCCAGCAGCCGGACAGGGGCCGGCTACGAGCAGTACTTC
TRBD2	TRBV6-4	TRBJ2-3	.	CASRLAPYTDTQYF	TGTGCCAGCAGACTAGCGCCTTACACAGATACGCAGTATTTT
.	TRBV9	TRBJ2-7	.	CASSVSWGTTYEQYF	TGTGCCAGCAGCGTATCCTGGGGCACCACCTACGAGCAGTACTTC
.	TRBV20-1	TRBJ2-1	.	CSVPLADEQFF	TGCAGTGTCCCACTGGCGGATGAGCAGTTCTTC
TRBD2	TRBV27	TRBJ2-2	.	CATYGLAGNTGELFF	TGTGCCACCTATGGACTAGCGGGGAACACCGGGGAGCTGTTTTTT
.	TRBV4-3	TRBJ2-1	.	CASSQDPSASYNEQFF	TGCGCCAGCAGCCAAGATCCCAGCGCCTCCTACAATGAGCAGTTCTTC
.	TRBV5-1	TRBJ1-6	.	CASSLAMGASDNSPLHF	TGCGCCAGCAGCTTGGCCATGGGGGCATCGGATAATTCACCCCTCCACTTT
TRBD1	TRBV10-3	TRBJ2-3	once	CALSSTGVGTDTQYF	TGTGCCCTATCGTCGACAGGGGTCGGCACAGATACGCAGTATTTT
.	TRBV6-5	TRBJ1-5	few	CASSYRLNQPQHF	TGTGCCAGCAGTTACAGACTCAATCAGCCCCAGCATTTT
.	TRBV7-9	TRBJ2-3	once	CASSFDKVDTQYF	TGTGCCAGCAGCTTCGACAAAGTGGATACGCAGTATTTT
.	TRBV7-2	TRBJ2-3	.	CASSLDSSTDTQYF	TGTGCCAGCAGCTTAGACTCGAGCACAGATACGCAGTATTTT
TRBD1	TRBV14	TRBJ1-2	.	CASSLWTGEDNYGYTF	TGTGCCAGCAGCCTTTGGACAGGGGAGGATAACTATGGCTACACCTTC
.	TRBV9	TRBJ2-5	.	CASSVVGGSRQETQYF	TGTGCCAGCAGCGTAGTAGGAGGGTCCCGGCAAGAGACCCAGTACTTC
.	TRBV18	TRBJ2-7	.	CASSRRNRLMGPYEQYF	TGTGCCAGCTCACGCCGGAACAGGTTGATGGGCCCCTACGAGCAGTACTTC
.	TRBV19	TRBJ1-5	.	CASSIGGRGNQPQHF	TGTGCCAGTAGTATAGGAGGGAGGGGCAATCAGCCCCAGCATTTT
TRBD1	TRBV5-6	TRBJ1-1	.	CASRAVSRSGGNTEAFF	TGTGCCAGCAGGGCCGTAAGCCGCTCAGGGGGGAACACTGAAGCTTTCTTT
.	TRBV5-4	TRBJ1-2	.	CASSLGGTPLYGYTF	TGTGCCAGCAGCTTGGGGGGGACACCACTTTATGGCTACACCTTC
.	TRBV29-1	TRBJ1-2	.	CSVLSQGRGYGYTF	TGCAGCGTTCTTTCCCAGGGCCGCGGCTATGGCTACACCTTC
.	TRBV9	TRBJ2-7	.	CASSVGRAPYEQYF	TGTGCCAGCAGCGTAGGCAGGGCCCCCTACGAGCAGTACTTC
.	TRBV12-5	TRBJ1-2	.	CASGSLRSANYGYTF	TGTGCTAGTGGTTCCCTCCGGTCGGCTAACTATGGCTACACCTTC
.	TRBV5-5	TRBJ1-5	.	CASSFFRGYSNQPQHF	TGTGCCAGCAGCTTCTTCAGGGGCTATAGCAATCAGCCCCAGCATTTT
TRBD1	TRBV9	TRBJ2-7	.	CASSTSTGGSYEQYF	TGTGCCAGCAGCACCTCTACAGGGGGTTCCTACGAGCAGTACTTC
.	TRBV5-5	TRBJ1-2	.	CASKRGTAGANYGYTF	TGTGCCAGCAAACGAGGGACTGCCGGCGCTAACTATGGCTACACCTTC
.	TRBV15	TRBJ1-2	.	CATSRDRYTTNYGYTF	TGTGCCACCAGCAGGGACAGATATACTACTAACTATGGCTACACCTTC
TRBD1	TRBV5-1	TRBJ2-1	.	CASSLGGGTGYEQFF	TGCGCCAGCAGCTTGGGAGGAGGGACAGGGTATGAGCAGTTCTTC
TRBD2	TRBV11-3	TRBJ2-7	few	CASSTSGTLYEQYF	TGTGCCAGCAGTACTAGCGGGACCCTCTACGAGCAGTACTTC
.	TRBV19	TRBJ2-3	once	CASSTLRGDTQYF	TGTGCCAGTAGTACCCTCCGGGGAGATACGCAGTATTTT
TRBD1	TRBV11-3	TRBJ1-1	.	CASSLGGGRTEAFF	TGTGCCAGCAGCTTAGGAGGGGGCCGGACTGAAGCTTTCTTT
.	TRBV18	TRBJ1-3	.	CASSGGMGLSGNTIYF	TGTGCCAGCTCCGGGGGAATGGGTCTATCTGGAAACACCATATATTTT
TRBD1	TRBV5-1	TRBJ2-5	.	CASSLRTGEEIQYF	TGCGCCAGCAGCTTACGGACAGGGGAAGAGATCCAGTACTTC
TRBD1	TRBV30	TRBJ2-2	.	CAWKGDRGPNTGELFF	TGTGCCTGGAAGGGGGACAGGGGGCCCAACACCGGGGAGCTGTTTTTT
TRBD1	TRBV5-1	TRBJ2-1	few	CASSEGDRGSEQFF	TGCGCCAGCAGCGAGGGGGACAGGGGGAGTGAGCAGTTCTTC
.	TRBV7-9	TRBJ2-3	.	CASSFSADTQYF	TGTGCCAGCAGCTTTTCCGCAGATACGCAGTATTTT
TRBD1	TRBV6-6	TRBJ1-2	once	CASSYSTGNNGYTF	TGTGCCAGCAGTTACTCGACAGGGAATAATGGCTACACCTTC
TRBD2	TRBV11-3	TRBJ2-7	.	CASSGTFGTSGTYEQYF	TGTGCCAGCAGCGGCACTTTTGGGACTAGCGGGACCTACGAGCAGTACTTC
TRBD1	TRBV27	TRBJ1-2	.	CASSSDRAYGYTF	TGTGCCAGCAGTTCGGACAGGGCCTATGGCTACACCTTC
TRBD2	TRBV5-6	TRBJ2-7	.	CASSLAMTSGRDYEQYF	TGTGCCAGCAGCTTGGCCATGACTAGCGGGAGAGACTACGAGCAGTACTTC
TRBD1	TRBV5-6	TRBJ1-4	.	CASSFLNRGDEKLFF	TGTGCCAGCAGCTTTCTCAACAGGGGCGATGAAAAACTGTTTTTT
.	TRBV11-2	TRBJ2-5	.	CASSPYLALQETQYF	TGTGCCAGCAGCCCGTACCTCGCGCTCCAAGAGACCCAGTACTTC
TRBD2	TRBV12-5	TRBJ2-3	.	CASGRSSGGAGDTQYF	TGTGCTAGTGGCCGCTCGAGCGGGGGGGCAGGAGATACGCAGTATTTT
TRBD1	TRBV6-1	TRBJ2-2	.	CASQTGNRDTGELFF	TGTGCCAGCCAGACAGGGAATAGAGACACCGGGGAGCTGTTTTTT
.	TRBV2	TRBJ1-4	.	CASSGSGGHTEKLFF	TGTGCCAGCAGTGGATCTGGAGGGCATACTGAAAAACTGTTTTTT
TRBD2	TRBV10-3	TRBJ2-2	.	CAISESGLAERTSGNTGELFF	TGTGCCATCAGTGAGTCGGGACTAGCGGAGAGAACCTCCGGCAACACCGGGGAGCTGTTTTTT
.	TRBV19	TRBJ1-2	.	CASSIRRGYGYTF	TGTGCCAGTAGTATCAGGAGGGGCTATGGCTACACCTTC
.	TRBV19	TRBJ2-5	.	CASSIALGARETQYF	TGTGCCAGTAGTATCGCGCTGGGGGCAAGGGAGACCCAGTACTTC